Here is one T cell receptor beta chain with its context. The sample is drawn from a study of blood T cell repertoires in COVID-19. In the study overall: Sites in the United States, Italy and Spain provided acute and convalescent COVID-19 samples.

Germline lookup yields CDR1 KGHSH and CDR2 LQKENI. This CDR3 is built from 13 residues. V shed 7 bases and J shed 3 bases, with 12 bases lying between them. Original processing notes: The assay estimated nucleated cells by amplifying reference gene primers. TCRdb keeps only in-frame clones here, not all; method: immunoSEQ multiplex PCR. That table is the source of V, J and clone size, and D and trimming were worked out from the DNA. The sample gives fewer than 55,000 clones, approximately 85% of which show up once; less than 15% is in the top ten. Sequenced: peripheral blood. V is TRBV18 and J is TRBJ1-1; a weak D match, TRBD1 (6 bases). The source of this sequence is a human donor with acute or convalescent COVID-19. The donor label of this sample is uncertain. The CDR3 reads CASCQGLDTEAFF. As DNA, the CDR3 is TGTGCCAGCTGTCAGGGGCTGGACACTGAAGCTTTCTTT.